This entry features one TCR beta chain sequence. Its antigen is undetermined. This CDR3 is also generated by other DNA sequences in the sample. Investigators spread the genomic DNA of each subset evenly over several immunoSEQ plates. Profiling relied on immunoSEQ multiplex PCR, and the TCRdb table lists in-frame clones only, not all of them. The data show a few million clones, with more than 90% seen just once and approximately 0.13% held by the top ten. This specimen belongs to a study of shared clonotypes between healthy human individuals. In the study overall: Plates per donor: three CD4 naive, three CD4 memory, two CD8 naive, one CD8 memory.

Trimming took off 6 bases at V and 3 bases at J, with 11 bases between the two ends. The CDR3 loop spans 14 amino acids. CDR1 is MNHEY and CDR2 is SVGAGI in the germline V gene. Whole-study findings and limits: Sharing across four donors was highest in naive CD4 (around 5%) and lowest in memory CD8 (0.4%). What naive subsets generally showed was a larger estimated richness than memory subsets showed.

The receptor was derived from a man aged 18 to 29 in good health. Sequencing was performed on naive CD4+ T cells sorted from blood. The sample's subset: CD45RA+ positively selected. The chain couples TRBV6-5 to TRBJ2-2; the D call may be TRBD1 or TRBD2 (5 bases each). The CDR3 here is CASRPGTDTGELFF. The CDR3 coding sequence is TGTGCCAGCAGGCCGGGGACGGACACCGGGGAGCTGTTTTTT.